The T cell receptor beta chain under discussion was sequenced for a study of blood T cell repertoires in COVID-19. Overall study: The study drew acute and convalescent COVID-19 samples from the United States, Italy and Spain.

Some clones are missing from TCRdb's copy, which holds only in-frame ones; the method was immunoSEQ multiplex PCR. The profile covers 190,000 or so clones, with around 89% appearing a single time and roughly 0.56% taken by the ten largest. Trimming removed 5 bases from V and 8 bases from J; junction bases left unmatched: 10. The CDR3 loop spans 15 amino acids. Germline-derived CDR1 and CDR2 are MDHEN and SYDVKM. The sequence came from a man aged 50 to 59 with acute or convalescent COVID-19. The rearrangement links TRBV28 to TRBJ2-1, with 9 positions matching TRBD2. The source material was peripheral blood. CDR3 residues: CASSGHLRGGDEQFF. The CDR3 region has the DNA TGTGCCAGCAGTGGACACTTGCGGGGGGGCGATGAGCAGTTCTTC. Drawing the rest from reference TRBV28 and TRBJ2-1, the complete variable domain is DVKVTQSSRYLVKRTGEKVFLECVQDMDHENMFWYRQDPGLGLRLIYFSYDVKMKEKGDIPEGYSVSREKKERFSLILESASTNQTSMYLCASSGHLRGGDEQFFGPGTRLTVL.